One T cell receptor (beta chain) is described in this entry. The antigen remains undetermined. Investigators reverse transcribed all isolated RNA, so they sequenced expressed TCRB transcripts. The assay was immunoSEQ multiplex PCR, and TCRdb's table has in-frame clones only and misses some. This table holds roughly 260,000 clones, roughly 11% found once. There was one heparinised blood draw per donor, averaging roughly 0.12 L. The data were taken from a study of beta chain features in type 1 diabetes. V gave up 0 bases and J gave up 6 bases, with 12 bases separating them. Germline CDR1 reads LGHNA; CDR2 reads YSLEER. This CDR3 has 15 residues. Regarding the study as a whole: In all four CD4+ subsets, TCRB CDR3 length was significantly, moderately reduced in type 1 diabetes.

Sequenced sample: naive CD4+ T cells from blood. This chain connects TRBV4-3 to TRBJ1-5; D possibly corresponds to TRBD1 (6 bases). The receptor was derived from a young man with type 1 diabetes. CDR3 DNA: TGCGCCAGCAGCCAAGATGGCAGGGGACGTCAGCCCCAGCATTTT. It specifies CASSQDGRGRQPQHF.